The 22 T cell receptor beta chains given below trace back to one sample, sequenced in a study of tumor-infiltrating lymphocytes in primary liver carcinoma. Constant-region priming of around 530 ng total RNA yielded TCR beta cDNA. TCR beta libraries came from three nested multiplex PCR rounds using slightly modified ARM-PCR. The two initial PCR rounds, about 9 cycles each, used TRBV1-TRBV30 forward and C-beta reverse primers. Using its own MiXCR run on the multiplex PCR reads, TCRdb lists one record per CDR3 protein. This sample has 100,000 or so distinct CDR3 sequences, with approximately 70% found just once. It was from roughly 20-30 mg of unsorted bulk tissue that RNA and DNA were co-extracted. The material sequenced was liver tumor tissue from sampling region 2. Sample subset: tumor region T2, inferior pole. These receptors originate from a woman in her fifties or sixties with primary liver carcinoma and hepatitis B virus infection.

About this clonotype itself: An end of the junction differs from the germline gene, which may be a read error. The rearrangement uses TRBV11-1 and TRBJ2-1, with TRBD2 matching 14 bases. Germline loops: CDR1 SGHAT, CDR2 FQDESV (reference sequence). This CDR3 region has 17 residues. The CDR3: CASSLSTSGRGWDEQFF. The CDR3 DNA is TGCGCTAGCAGCCTCTCGACTAGCGGGAGGGGGTGGGATGAGCAGTTCTTC. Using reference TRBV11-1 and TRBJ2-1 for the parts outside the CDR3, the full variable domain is EAEVAQSPRYKITEKSQAVAFWCDPISGHATLYWYRQILGQGPELLVQFQDESVVDDSQLPKDRFSAERLKGVDSTLKIQPAELGDSAMYLCASSLSTSGRGWDEQFFGPGTRLTVL.

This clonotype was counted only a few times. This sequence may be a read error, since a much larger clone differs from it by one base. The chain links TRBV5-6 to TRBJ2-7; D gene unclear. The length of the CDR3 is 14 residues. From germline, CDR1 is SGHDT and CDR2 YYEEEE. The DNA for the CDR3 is TGTACCAGCAGCTTACCAGCAATCAGGAACGAGCAGTACTTC. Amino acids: CTSSLPAIRNEQYF.

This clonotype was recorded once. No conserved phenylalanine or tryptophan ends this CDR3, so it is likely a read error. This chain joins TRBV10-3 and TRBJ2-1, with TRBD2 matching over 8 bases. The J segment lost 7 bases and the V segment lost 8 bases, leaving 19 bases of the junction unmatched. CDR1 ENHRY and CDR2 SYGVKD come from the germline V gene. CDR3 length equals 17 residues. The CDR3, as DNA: TGTGCCATCGGTGGGACTAGTGGGAGGTTAAAAGGGAATGAGCAGTTCATC. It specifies CAIGGTSGRLKGNEQFI.

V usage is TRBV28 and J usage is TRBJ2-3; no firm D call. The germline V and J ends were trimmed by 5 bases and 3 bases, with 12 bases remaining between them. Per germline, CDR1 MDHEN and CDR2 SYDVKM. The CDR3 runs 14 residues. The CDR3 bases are TGTGCCAGCAGTCACCACTGGAGAACAGATACGCAGTATTTT. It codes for CASSHHWRTDTQYF.

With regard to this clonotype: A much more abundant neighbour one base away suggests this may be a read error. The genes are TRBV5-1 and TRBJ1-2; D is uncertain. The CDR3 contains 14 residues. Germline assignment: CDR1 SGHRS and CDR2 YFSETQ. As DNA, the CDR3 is TGCGCCAGCAGCTTGGGTCGGGATTTTAGCGGCTACGCCTTC. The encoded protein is CASSLGRDFSGYAF.

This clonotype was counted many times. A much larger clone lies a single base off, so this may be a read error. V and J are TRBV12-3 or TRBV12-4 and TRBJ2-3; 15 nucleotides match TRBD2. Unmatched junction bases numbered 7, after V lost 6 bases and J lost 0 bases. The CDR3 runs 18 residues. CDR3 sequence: CASRDRTSGRGSTDTQYF. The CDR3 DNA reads TGTGCCAGCAGGGATAGGACTAGCGGGAGGGGGAGCACAGATACGCAGTATTTT.

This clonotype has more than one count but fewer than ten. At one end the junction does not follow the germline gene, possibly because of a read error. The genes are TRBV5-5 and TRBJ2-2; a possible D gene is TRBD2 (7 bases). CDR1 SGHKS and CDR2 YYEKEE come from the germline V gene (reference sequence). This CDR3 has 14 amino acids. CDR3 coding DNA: TGTGTCAGCAGCTTCGGGGGGCTGGTCGAGGAGCTGTTTTTT. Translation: CVSSFGGLVEELFF.

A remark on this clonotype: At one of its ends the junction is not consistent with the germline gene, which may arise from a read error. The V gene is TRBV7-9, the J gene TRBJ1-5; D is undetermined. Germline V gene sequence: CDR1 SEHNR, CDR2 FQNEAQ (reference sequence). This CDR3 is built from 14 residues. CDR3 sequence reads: CASSLGGSYQPQHF. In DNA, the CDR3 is TGTGCCAGCAGCTTAGGGGGTTCCTATCAGCCACAGCATTTT.

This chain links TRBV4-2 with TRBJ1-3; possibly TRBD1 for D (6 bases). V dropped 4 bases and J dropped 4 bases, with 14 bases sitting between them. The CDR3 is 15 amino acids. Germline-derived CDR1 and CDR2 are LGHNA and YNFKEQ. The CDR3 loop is CASSPEAGVGNTIYF. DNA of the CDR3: TGTGCCAGCAGCCCTGAGGCAGGGGTCGGAAACACCATATATTTT.

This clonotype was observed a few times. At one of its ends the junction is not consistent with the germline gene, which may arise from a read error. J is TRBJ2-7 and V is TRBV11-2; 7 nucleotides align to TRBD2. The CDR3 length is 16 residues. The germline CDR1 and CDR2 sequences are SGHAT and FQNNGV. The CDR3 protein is CVSSLGGAGVLYKQYF. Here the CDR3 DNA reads TGTGTCAGCAGCTTAGGCGGGGCGGGGGTTCTCTACAAGCAGTACTTC.

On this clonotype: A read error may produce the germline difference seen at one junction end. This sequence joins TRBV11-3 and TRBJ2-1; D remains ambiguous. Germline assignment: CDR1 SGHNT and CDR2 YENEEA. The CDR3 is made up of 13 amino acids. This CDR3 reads CGSSAGCYNEQFF. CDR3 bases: TGTGGCAGCAGCGCCGGGTGCTACAATGAGCAGTTCTTC.

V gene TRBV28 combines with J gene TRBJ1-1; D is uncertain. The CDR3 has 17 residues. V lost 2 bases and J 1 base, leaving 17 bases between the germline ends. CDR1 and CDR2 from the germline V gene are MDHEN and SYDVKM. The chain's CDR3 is CASSLAHGRRTNTEAFF. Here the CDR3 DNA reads TGTGCCAGCAGTTTAGCCCACGGACGGCGGACGAACACTGAAGCTTTCTTT. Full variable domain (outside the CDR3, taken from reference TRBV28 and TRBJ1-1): DVKVTQSSRYLVKRTGEKVFLECVQDMDHENMFWYRQDPGLGLRLIYFSYDVKMKEKGDIPEGYSVSREKKERFSLILESASTNQTSMYLCASSLAHGRRTNTEAFFGQGTRLTVV.

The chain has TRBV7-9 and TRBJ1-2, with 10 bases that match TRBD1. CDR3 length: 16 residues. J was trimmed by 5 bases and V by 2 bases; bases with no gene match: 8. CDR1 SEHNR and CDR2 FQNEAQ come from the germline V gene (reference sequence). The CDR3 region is CASSLRRPGQGYGYTF. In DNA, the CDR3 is TGTGCCAGCAGCTTAAGGAGACCGGGACAGGGGTATGGCTACACCTTC.

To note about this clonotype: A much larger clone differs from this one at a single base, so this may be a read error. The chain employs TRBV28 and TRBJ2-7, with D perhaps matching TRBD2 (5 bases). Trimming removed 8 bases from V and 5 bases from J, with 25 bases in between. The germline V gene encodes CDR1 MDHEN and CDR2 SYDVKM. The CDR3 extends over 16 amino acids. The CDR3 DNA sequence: TGTGCCAGCCAGCGGCAGAGGAATTTTGTGTTGGACGAGCAGTACTTC. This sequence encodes CASQRQRNFVLDEQYF.

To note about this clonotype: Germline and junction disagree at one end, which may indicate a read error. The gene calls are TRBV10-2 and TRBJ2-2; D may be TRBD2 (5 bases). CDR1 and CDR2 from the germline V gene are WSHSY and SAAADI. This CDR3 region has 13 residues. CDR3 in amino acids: CANSDRTTGELPF. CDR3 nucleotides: TGCGCCAACAGTGACCGTACCACCGGGGAGCTGCCTTTT.

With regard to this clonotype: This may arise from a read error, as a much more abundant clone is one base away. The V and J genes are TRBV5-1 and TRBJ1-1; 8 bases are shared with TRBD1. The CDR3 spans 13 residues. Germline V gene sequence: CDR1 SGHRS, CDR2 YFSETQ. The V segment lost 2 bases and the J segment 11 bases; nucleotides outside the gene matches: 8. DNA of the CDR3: TGCGCCAGCAGCTTCGCTGGGGACAGGCTGGCTTTCTTT. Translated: CASSFAGDRLAFF.

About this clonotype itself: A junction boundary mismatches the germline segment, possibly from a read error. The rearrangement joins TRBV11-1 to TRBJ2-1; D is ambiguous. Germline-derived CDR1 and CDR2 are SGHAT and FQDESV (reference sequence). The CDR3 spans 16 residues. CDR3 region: CAGSHTRSGSYNEQFF. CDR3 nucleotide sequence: TGTGCCGGCAGCCACACCAGATCAGGCTCCTACAATGAGCAGTTCTTC.

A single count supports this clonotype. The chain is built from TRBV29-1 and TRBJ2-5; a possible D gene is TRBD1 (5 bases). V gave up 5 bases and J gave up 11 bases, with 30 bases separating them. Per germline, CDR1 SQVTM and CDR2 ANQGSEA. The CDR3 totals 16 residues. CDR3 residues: CSVPSHNDRPYNEQYF. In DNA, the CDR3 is TGCAGCGTTCCCTCGCATAATGACAGACCCTACAATGAGCAGTACTTC.

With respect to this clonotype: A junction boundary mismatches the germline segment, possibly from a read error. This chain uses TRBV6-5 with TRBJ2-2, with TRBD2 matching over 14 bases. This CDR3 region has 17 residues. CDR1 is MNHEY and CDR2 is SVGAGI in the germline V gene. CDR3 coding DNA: TGTGCCAGGAGTCGGTCGGGACTAGCGGGAGACACTGGGGAGCTGTTTTTT. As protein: CARSRSGLAGDTGELFF.

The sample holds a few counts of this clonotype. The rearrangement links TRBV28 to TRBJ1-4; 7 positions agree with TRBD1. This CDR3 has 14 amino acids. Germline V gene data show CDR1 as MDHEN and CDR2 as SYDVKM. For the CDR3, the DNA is TGTGCTAGCCTTGACAGGTCAGGGGGTGGAAAACTGTTTTTT. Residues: CASLDRSGGGKLFF. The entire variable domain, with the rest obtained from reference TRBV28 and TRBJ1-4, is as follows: DVKVTQSSRYLVKRTGEKVFLECVQDMDHENMFWYRQDPGLGLRLIYFSYDVKMKEKGDIPEGYSVSREKKERFSLILESASTNQTSMYLCASLDRSGGGKLFFGSGTQLSVL.

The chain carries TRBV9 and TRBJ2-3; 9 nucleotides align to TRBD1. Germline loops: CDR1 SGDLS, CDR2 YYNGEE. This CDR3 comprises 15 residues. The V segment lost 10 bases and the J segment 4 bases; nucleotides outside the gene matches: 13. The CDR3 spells CAGAPGQGFSDTQYF. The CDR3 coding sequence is TGTGCCGGGGCCCCGGGACAGGGTTTTTCAGATACGCAGTATTTT.

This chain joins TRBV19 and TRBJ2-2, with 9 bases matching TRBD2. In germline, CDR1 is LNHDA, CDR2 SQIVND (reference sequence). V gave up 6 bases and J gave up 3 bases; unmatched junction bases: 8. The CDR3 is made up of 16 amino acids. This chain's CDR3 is CASRRASGVYTGELFF. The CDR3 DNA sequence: TGTGCCAGTAGGAGGGCTAGCGGGGTGTACACCGGGGAGCTGTTTTTT. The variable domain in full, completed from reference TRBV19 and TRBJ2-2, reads DGGITQSPKYLFRKEGQNVTLSCEQNLNHDAMYWYRQDPGQGLRLIYYSQIVNDFQKGDIAEGYSVSREKKESFPLTVTSAQKNPTAFYLCASRRASGVYTGELFFGEGSRLTVL.